These 22 T cell receptor beta chains originate from one sample sequenced in a study of technical replicates of blood from a handful of donors. Clones were sequenced by immunoSEQ multiplex PCR, and TCRdb holds only the in-frame ones, with some missing. The repertoire holds 67,000 or so clones, with 80% to 95% as singletons. The sample consisted of T cells isolated from PBMCs. The receptors were sampled from a human donor in good health.

V and J are TRBV4-2 and TRBJ2-1; TRBD2 aligns across 13 bases. Trimming cost V 4 bases and J 6 bases; bases outside gene matches: 9. The CDR3 contains 17 residues. From germline, CDR1 is LGHNA and CDR2 YNFKEQ. CDR3 bases: TGTGCCAGCAGCCCCGGACTAGCGGGAGTTCCTACCAATGAGCAGTTCTTC. Encoded protein: CASSPGLAGVPTNEQFF.

The chain combines TRBV11-3 with TRBJ2-7; the D gene is possibly TRBD2 (6 bases). V was cut by 6 bases and J by 1 base, with 7 bases left in between. CDR1 is SGHNT and CDR2 is YENEEA in the germline V gene. The CDR3 totals 12 residues. CDR3 region: CASRGGSYEQYF. The CDR3 DNA sequence: TGTGCCAGCAGGGGGGGATCCTACGAGCAGTACTTC.

The genes are TRBV4-1 and TRBJ1-5, with TRBD1 as a possible D gene (5 bases). V dropped 1 base and J dropped 3 bases, with 13 bases sitting between them. This CDR3 has 16 residues. The germline V gene has CDR1 MGHRA and CDR2 YSYEKL. The CDR3 is CASSQVQGYDNQPQHF. The CDR3 DNA follows: TGCGCCAGCAGCCAAGTTCAGGGTTACGACAATCAGCCCCAGCATTTT.

This chain connects TRBV11-2 to TRBJ1-1; D is unresolved. CDR3 length: 11 residues. Trimming cost V 1 base and J 8 bases, with 5 bases left between them. From germline, CDR1 is SGHAT and CDR2 FQNNGV. DNA for the CDR3: TGTGCCAGCAGCTTAGCGGGAGAAGCTTTCTTT. Translated, it gives CASSLAGEAFF.

V gene TRBV9 combines with J gene TRBJ2-1, with TRBD2 identical over 10 bases. The ends lost 4 bases at V and 7 bases at J; junction bases unmatched: 11. The CDR3 length is 16 residues. Per the germline V gene, CDR1 is SGDLS and CDR2 is YYNGEE. The CDR3 protein is CASSTNLAGDGNEQFF. The CDR3 DNA reads TGTGCCAGCAGCACAAACCTAGCGGGAGATGGTAATGAGCAGTTCTTC.

The chain uses TRBV29-1 and TRBJ2-7; 10 bases match TRBD2. The CDR3 length is 12 residues. V was pared by 4 bases and J by 6 bases, with 3 bases of the junction left unmatched. In germline, CDR1 is SQVTM, CDR2 ANQGSEA. The CDR3 loop reads CSVVLAGFEQYF. The CDR3 bases are TGCAGCGTTGTACTAGCGGGATTCGAGCAGTACTTC.

This clone occurred once. The rearrangement joins TRBV9 to TRBJ2-1; 13 nucleotides align to TRBD2. The CDR3 consists of 16 residues. The V gene end was trimmed by 3 bases and the J gene end by 8 bases; junction bases not matched to a gene: 8. Germline CDR1 reads SGDLS; CDR2 reads YYNGEE. The CDR3 region is CASSALGTSGNYEQFF. The CDR3 bases are TGTGCCAGCAGCGCACTCGGGACTAGCGGGAACTATGAGCAGTTCTTC.

The count of this clone is one. The rearrangement uses TRBV6-5 and TRBJ2-7; D might be TRBD1 (6 bases). The CDR3 has 15 residues. Germline V CDR1 and CDR2: MNHEY, SVGAGI. Trimming took off 2 bases at V and 0 bases at J, with 11 bases between the two ends. CDR3 nucleotides: TGTGCCAGCAGTTACCTCCGGGACACCTCCTACGAGCAGTACTTC. Translated: CASSYLRDTSYEQYF.

V usage is TRBV6-6 and J usage is TRBJ2-1; TRBD2 matches 8 bases. V was pared by 6 bases and J by 4 bases, with 5 bases of the junction left unmatched. Germline CDR1 is MNHNY and CDR2 is SVGAGI (reference sequence). This CDR3 contains 14 residues. CDR3 nucleotides: TGTGCCAGCAGCCAAGCTAGCGGGTACAATGAGCAGTTCTTC. Residues: CASSQASGYNEQFF.

The rearrangement uses TRBV7-3 and TRBJ2-2, with TRBD1 matching over 9 bases. V shed 4 bases and J 5 bases; nucleotides not matched to a gene: 8. Germline lookup yields CDR1 SGHTA and CDR2 FQGTGA. This CDR3 is 16 amino acids long. The CDR3 DNA is TGTGCCAGCAGCTCACCCACAGGGGGCCGGACCGGGGAGCTGTTTTTT. Translating it yields CASSSPTGGRTGELFF.

This clone was detected once. V and J are TRBV10-3 and TRBJ2-3; weak D call: TRBD2 (6 bases). Germline CDR1 and CDR2: ENHRY and SYGVKD. The CDR3 loop spans 15 amino acids. With 6 bases removed from V and 0 bases from J, the gap between germline ends came to 13 bases. The CDR3 DNA reads TGTGCCATCAGACCTAGCGAAACTAGCACAGATACGCAGTATTTT. Protein: CAIRPSETSTDTQYF.

This clone was seen just once. The chain is built from TRBV29-1 and TRBJ2-5; D ambiguous. The CDR3 has 14 residues. The V gene's germline CDR1 is SQVTM and CDR2 ANQGSEA. Trimming removed 1 base from V and 0 bases from J, with 9 bases in between. The CDR3 reads CSVEASGYQETQYF. The CDR3 nucleotides read TGCAGCGTTGAAGCTTCGGGTTACCAAGAGACCCAGTACTTC. The full variable domain, its missing parts supplied by reference TRBV29-1 and TRBJ2-5, is SAVISQKPSRDICQRGTSLTIQCQVDSQVTMMFWYRQQPGQSLTLIATANQGSEATYESGFVIDKFPISRPNLTFSTLTVSNMSPEDSSIYLCSVEASGYQETQYFGPGTRLLVL.

The V and J genes are TRBV19 and TRBJ2-5; 7 nucleotides align to TRBD2. Germline lookup yields CDR1 LNHDA and CDR2 SQIVND (reference sequence). The CDR3 covers 14 residues. V lost 3 bases to trimming and J lost 1 base; unmatched junction nucleotides: 2. CDR3 loop: CASSMGGGQETQYF. The CDR3 nucleotides read TGTGCCAGTAGTATGGGGGGGGGCCAAGAGACCCAGTACTTC.

In DNA, the CDR3 is TGTGCCAGCAGGAGCTCCCAGACAGGGGGCGGCTACACCTTC. It specifies CASRSSQTGGGYTF. J is TRBJ1-2 and V is TRBV6-4, with TRBD1 identical over 10 bases. Germline V gene data show CDR1 as MRHNA and CDR2 as SNTAGT. This CDR3 has 14 residues. V trimming: 6 bases; J trimming: 8 bases; junction bases outside the gene matches: 9.

This chain connects TRBV11-3 to TRBJ2-5; possibly TRBD1 for D (6 bases). V was pared by 4 bases and J by 0 bases, with 9 bases between. CDR3 size: 14 residues. The germline CDR1 and CDR2 sequences are SGHNT and YENEEA. CDR3 loop: CASSSQGYQETQYF. The CDR3 DNA reads TGTGCCAGCAGCTCACAGGGATACCAAGAGACCCAGTACTTC.

This rearrangement joins TRBV7-7 to TRBJ2-5; 9 bases fit TRBD1. Germline CDR1 and CDR2: SSHAT and FNYEAQ (reference sequence). This CDR3 is built from 15 residues. The ends lost 3 bases at V and 5 bases at J; junction bases unmatched: 7. The CDR3 DNA is TGTGCCAGCAGCTTTGGGACAGGGATGGGGGAGACCCAGTACTTC. It is translated as CASSFGTGMGETQYF. Full variable domain (rest looked up from reference TRBV7-7 and TRBJ2-5): GAGVSQSPRYKVTKRGQDVTLRCDPISSHATLYWYQQALGQGPEFLTYFNYEAQPDKSGLPSDRFSAERPEGSISTLTIQRTEQRDSAMYRCASSFGTGMGETQYFGPGTRLLVL.

The V call is TRBV11-3, the J call TRBJ2-2; D remains ambiguous. Trimming shortened V by 4 bases and J by 7 bases, and 7 bases separated the two germline ends. Per germline, CDR1 SGHNT and CDR2 YENEEA. The length of the CDR3 is 12 residues. The CDR3 here is CASSSSGGELFF. In nucleotides, the CDR3 is TGTGCCAGCAGCTCCAGTGGCGGGGAGCTGTTTTTT.

The CDR3, as DNA: TGTGCCAGCAGCCATGGTACGGGACAGGGATCAACAGATACGCAGTATTTT. This encodes CASSHGTGQGSTDTQYF. The chain has TRBV4-2 and TRBJ2-3, with 9 bases identical to TRBD1. CDR3 length equals 17 residues. Germline CDR1 is LGHNA and CDR2 is YNFKEQ. Trimming removed 3 bases from V and 3 bases from J; junction bases left unmatched: 10.

This sequence joins TRBV29-1 and TRBJ2-5, with TRBD2 as a possible D gene (6 bases). V dropped 3 bases and J dropped 5 bases, with 10 bases sitting between them. Germline V gives CDR1 SQVTM, CDR2 ANQGSEA. The CDR3 totals 12 residues. The CDR3 DNA reads as TGCAGCGTTGATTTAGCGGCGGAGACCCAGTACTTC. Translation gives CSVDLAAETQYF.

V is TRBV5-1 and J is TRBJ1-1, with D maybe TRBD1 (6 bases). Germline-derived CDR1 and CDR2 are SGHRS and YFSETQ. CDR3 length: 16 amino acids. Trimming cost V 3 bases and J 1 base, with 16 bases left between them. CDR3 bases: TGCGCCAGCAGCTCAGGGGCGGGAGGGAGGAACACTGAAGCTTTCTTT. Translated, it gives CASSSGAGGRNTEAFF.

The V call is TRBV5-6, the J call TRBJ2-4; maybe TRBD2 (6 bases). Germline V gene data show CDR1 as SGHDT and CDR2 as YYEEEE. Trimming removed 1 base at V and 5 bases at J, with 7 bases between. CDR3 size: 13 residues. The CDR3: CASSLSGENIQYF. The CDR3 DNA follows: TGTGCCAGCAGCTTGTCGGGGGAAAACATTCAGTACTTC.

This clone was counted a single time. V is TRBV19 and J is TRBJ2-6; unclear D gene. The CDR3 extends over 13 amino acids. V shed 8 bases and J shed 1 base, with 6 bases lying between them. Per the germline V gene, CDR1 is LNHDA and CDR2 is SQIVND (reference sequence). CDR3: CASSQSGANVLTF. CDR3 nucleotide sequence: TGTGCCAGTTCCCAGTCTGGGGCCAACGTCCTGACTTTC.